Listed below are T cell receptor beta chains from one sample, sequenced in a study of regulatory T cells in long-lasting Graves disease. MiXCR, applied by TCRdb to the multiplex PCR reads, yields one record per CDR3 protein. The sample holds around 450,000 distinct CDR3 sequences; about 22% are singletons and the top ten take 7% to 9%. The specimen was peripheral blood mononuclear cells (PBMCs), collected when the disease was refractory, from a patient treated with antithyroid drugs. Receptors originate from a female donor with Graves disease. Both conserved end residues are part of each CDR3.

CDR3aa: CASSLVSGPEGYGYTF
j_gene: TRBJ1-2
v_gene: TRBV7-2

CDR3aa: CSARGPGDIQYF
j_gene: TRBJ2-4
v_gene: TRBV20-1

CDR3aa: CSARVPDSTRYGYTF
j_gene: TRBJ1-2
v_gene: TRBV20-1

CDR3aa: CASSVGGFHQPQHF
j_gene: TRBJ1-5
v_gene: TRBV9

CDR3aa: CSVGTGGGSTEAFF
j_gene: TRBJ1-1
v_gene: TRBV29-1

CDR3aa: CASSIHSQRTGELFF
j_gene: TRBJ2-2
v_gene: TRBV11-3

CDR3aa: CASSLVGRNEQFF
j_gene: TRBJ2-1
v_gene: TRBV7-2

CDR3aa: CASSLPGTDTQYF
j_gene: TRBJ2-3
v_gene: TRBV5-8

CDR3aa: CSAKDSYEQYF
j_gene: TRBJ2-7
v_gene: TRBV20-1

CDR3aa: CAWEPGGAGELFF
j_gene: TRBJ2-2
v_gene: TRBV30

CDR3aa: CASSLGRARETQYF
j_gene: TRBJ2-5
v_gene: TRBV11-2

CDR3aa: CASSSGLEAFF
j_gene: TRBJ1-1
v_gene: TRBV11-2

CDR3aa: CASSLWSSFSHEQYF
j_gene: TRBJ2-7
v_gene: TRBV28

CDR3aa: CASSDLLQGNNEKLFF
j_gene: TRBJ1-4
v_gene: TRBV6-1

CDR3aa: CSVAIGQGQPQHF
j_gene: TRBJ1-5
v_gene: TRBV29-1

CDR3aa: CSAIKTDRENYGYTF
j_gene: TRBJ1-2
v_gene: TRBV20-1

CDR3aa: CASSARAINTEAFF
j_gene: TRBJ1-1
v_gene: TRBV28

CDR3aa: CATSGDRGYEQYF
j_gene: TRBJ2-7
v_gene: TRBV24-1

CDR3aa: CASSSRSLSPNTEAFF
j_gene: TRBJ1-1
v_gene: TRBV13

CDR3aa: CASSQSGGEKLFF
j_gene: TRBJ1-4
v_gene: TRBV3-1

CDR3aa: CASTPRGTGGYTF
j_gene: TRBJ1-2
v_gene: TRBV6-1

CDR3aa: CASSYRTGSEQYF
j_gene: TRBJ2-7
v_gene: TRBV6-2/TRBV6-3

CDR3aa: CASNRGDGNQPQHF
j_gene: TRBJ1-5
v_gene: TRBV19

CDR3aa: CASSEQGFLTEAFF
j_gene: TRBJ1-1
v_gene: TRBV6-2/TRBV6-3

CDR3aa: CASSLGGGEAFF
j_gene: TRBJ1-1
v_gene: TRBV7-9

CDR3aa: CASSEPVPEQYF
j_gene: TRBJ2-7
v_gene: TRBV9

CDR3aa: CASSPAGSYGYTF
j_gene: TRBJ1-2
v_gene: TRBV2

CDR3aa: CASSQKIGGSYDEKLFF
j_gene: TRBJ1-4
v_gene: TRBV4-3

CDR3aa: CASSLQPQETQYF
j_gene: TRBJ2-5
v_gene: TRBV7-9

CDR3aa: CASSQTSGSRGEQFF
j_gene: TRBJ2-1
v_gene: TRBV5-8

CDR3aa: CASSLGLTRQGENIQYF
j_gene: TRBJ2-4
v_gene: TRBV13